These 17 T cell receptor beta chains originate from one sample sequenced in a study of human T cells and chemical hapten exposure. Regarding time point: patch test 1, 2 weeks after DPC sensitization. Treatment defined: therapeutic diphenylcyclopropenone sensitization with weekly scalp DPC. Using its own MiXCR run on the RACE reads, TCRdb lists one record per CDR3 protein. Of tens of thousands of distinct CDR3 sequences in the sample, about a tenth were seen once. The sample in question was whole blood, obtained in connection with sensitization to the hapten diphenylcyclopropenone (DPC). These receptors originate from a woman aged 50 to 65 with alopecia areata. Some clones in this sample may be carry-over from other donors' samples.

This chain's CDR3 is CASSLTASPRRNPDTQYF. CDR3 in DNA: TGTGCCAGCAGCTTAACTGCTAGTCCGAGGCGTAATCCAGATACGCAGTATTTT. The chain is built from TRBV7-3 and TRBJ2-3; the D is unclear. The CDR3 spans 18 residues. Germline V lookup: CDR1 SGHTA, CDR2 FQGTGA. Trimming pared 0 bases from V and 4 bases from J, leaving 20 bases between. The complete variable domain, with remaining parts taken from reference TRBV7-3 and TRBJ2-3, reads GAGVSQTPSNKVTEKGKYVELRCDPISGHTALYWYRQSLGQGPEFLIYFQGTGAADDSGLPNDRFFAVRPEGSVSTLKIQRTERGDSAVYLCASSLTASPRRNPDTQYFGPGTRLTVL.

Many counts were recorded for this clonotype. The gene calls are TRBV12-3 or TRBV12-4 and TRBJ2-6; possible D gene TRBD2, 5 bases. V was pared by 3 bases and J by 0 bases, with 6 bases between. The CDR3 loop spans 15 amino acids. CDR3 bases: TGTGCCAGCAGTTTCGGGGACTCTGGGGCCAACGTCCTGACTTTC. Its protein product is CASSFGDSGANVLTF.

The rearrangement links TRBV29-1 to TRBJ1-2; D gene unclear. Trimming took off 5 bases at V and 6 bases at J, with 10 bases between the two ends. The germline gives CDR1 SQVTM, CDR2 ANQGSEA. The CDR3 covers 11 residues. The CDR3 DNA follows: TGCAGCGTTTATGGGCCAGATGGCTACACCTTC. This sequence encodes CSVYGPDGYTF.

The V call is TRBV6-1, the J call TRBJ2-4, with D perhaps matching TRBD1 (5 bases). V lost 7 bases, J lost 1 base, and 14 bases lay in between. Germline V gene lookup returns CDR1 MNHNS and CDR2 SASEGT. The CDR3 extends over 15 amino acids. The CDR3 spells CASNRQSLAKNIQYF. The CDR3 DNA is TGTGCCAGCAATCGACAGAGTCTGGCCAAAAACATTCAGTACTTC.

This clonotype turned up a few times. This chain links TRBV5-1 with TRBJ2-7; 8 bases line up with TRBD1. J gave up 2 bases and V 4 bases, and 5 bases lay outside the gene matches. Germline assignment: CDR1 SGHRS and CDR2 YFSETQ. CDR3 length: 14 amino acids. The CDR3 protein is CASSGGQEAYEQYF. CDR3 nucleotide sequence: TGCGCCAGCAGCGGGGGACAGGAAGCCTACGAGCAGTACTTC.

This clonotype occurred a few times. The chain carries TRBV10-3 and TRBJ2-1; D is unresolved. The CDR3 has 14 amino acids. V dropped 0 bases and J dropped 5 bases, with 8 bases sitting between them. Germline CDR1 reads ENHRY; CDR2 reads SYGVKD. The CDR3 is CAISESGMNNEQFF. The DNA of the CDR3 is TGTGCCATCAGTGAGTCTGGTATGAACAATGAGCAGTTCTTC.

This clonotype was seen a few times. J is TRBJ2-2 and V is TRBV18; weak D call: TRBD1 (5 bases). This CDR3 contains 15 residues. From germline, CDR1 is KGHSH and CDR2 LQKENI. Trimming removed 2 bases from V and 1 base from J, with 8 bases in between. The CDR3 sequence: CASSPFRENTGELFF. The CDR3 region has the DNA TGTGCCAGCTCACCATTCAGGGAGAACACCGGGGAGCTGTTTTTT.

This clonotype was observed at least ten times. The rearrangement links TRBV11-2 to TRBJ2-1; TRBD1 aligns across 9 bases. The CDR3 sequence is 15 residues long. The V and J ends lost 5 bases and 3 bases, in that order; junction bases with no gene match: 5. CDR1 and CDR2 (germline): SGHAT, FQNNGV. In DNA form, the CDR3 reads TGTGCCAGCAGCCCCCCGGACAGGGGCTACAATGAGCAGTTCTTC. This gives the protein CASSPPDRGYNEQFF.

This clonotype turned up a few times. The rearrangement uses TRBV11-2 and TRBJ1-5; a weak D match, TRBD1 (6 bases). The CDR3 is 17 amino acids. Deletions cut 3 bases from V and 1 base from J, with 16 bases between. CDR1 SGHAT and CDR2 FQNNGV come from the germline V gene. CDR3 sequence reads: CASSFTTGKTSNQPQHF. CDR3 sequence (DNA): TGTGCCAGCAGCTTCACTACAGGGAAAACAAGCAATCAGCCCCAGCATTTT.

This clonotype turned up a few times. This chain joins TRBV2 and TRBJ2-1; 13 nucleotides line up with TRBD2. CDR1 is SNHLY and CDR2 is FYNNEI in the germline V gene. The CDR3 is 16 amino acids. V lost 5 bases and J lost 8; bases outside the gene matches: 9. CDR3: CASSRTSGGPLDEQFF. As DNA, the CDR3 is TGTGCCAGCAGTCGGACTAGCGGGGGCCCTCTGGATGAGCAGTTCTTC.

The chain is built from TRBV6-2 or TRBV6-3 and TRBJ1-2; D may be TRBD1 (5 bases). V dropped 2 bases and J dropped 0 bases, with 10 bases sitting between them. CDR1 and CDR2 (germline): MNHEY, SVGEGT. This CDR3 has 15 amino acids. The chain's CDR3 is CASSYVGDSNYGYTF. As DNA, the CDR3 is TGTGCCAGCAGTTACGTCGGGGACTCTAACTATGGCTACACCTTC.

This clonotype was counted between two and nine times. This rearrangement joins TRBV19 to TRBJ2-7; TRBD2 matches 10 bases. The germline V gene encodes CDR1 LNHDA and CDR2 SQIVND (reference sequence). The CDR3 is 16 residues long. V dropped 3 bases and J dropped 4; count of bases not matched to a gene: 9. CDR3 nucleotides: TGTGCCAGTAGTATCACAGCGGGAGGGCCGGGTTACGAGCAGTACTTC. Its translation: CASSITAGGPGYEQYF.

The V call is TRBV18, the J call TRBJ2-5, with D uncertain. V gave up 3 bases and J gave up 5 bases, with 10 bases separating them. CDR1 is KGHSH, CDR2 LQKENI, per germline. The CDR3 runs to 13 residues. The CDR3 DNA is TGTGCCAGCTCACCCCCGTCGGAGGAGACCCAGTACTTC. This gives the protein CASSPPSEETQYF.

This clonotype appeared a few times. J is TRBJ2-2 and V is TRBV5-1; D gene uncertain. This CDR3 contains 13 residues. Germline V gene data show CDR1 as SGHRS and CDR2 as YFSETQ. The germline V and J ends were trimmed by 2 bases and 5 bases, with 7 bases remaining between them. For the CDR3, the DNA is TGCGCCAGCAGCTTATCGGTTACCGGGGAGCTGTTTTTT. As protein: CASSLSVTGELFF.

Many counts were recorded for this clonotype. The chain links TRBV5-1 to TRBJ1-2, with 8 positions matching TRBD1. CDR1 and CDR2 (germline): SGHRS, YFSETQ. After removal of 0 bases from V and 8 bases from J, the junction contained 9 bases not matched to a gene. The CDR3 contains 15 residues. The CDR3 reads CASSLGQGARGGYTF. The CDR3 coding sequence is TGCGCCAGCAGCTTGGGGCAGGGGGCGCGAGGAGGCTACACCTTC.

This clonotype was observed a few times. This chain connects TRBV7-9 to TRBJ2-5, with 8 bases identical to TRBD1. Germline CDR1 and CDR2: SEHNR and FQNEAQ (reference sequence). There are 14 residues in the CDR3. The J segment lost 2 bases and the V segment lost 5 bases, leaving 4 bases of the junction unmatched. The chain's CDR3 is CASSPRQGQETQYF. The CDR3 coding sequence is TGTGCCAGCAGCCCAAGACAGGGGCAAGAGACCCAGTACTTC.

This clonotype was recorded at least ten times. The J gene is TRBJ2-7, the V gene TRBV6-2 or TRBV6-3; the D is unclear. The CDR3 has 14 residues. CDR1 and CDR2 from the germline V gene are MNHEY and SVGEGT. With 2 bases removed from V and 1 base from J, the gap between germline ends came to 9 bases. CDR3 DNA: TGTGCCAGCAGTTACGGTCGCAGTTCCTACGAGCAGTACTTC. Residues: CASSYGRSSYEQYF.